The rows below give T cell receptor beta chains drawn from one sample of a study of regulatory T cells in long-lasting Graves disease. Using its own MiXCR run on the multiplex PCR reads, TCRdb lists one record per CDR3 protein. The sample contains about 340,000 distinct CDR3 sequences, about 19% of which appear only once. The sequenced sample was peripheral blood mononuclear cells (PBMCs), obtained when the disease was refractory, from a patient treated with antithyroid drugs. All receptors derive from a female donor with Graves disease. The CDR3 runs from the conserved cysteine through the conserved F or W. The D gene is left open where the match is weak. Clone size is shown for a subset of rows, as once, few, many or a class of expanded clone.

clone_size,v_call,j_call,d_call,cdr3_length,cdr3_aa,cdr3_nt
many,TRBV6-1,TRBJ1-1,.,13,CASTRGANTEAFF,TGTGCCAGCACCCGGGGAGCGAACACTGAAGCTTTCTTT
.,TRBV5-4,TRBJ1-2,.,14,CASSPGPEGDGYTF,TGTGCCAGCAGCCCTGGGCCCGAGGGCGATGGCTACACCTTC
.,TRBV6-1,TRBJ1-5,TRBD1,15,CASSSRTGFNQPQHF,TGTGCCAGCAGCTCTAGGACAGGGTTCAATCAGCCCCAGCATTTT
.,TRBV11-2,TRBJ1-2,.,16,CASSSNQGSLYYGYTF,TGTGCCAGCAGCTCCAACCAGGGGTCCCTATACTATGGCTACACCTTC
.,TRBV27,TRBJ1-3,TRBD1,17,CASSPRQGLVSGNTIYF,TGTGCCAGCAGTCCCCGACAGGGGCTCGTCTCTGGAAACACCATATATTTT
.,TRBV6-2/TRBV6-3,TRBJ1-4,.,14,CATDGGGGNEKLFF,TGTGCCACCGACGGAGGGGGGGGAAATGAAAAACTGTTTTTT
.,TRBV2,TRBJ2-1,.,12,CASSEISGVPFF,TGTGCCAGCAGTGAAATAAGTGGGGTTCCGTTCTTC
many,TRBV5-1,TRBJ2-2,.,16,CASSLGGGGATGELFF,TGCGCCAGCAGCTTGGGAGGAGGGGGCGCGACCGGGGAGCTGTTTTTT
few,TRBV6-2/TRBV6-3,TRBJ2-3,TRBD2,15,CASSYGASGSNTQYF,TGTGCCAGCAGTTACGGGGCTAGCGGGAGTAATACGCAGTATTTT
.,TRBV7-9,TRBJ1-4,TRBD1,16,CASSSNRDRLNEKLFF,TGTGCCAGCAGCTCTAACAGGGACAGACTGAATGAAAAACTGTTTTTT
many,TRBV11-2,TRBJ2-7,.,15,CASSLDRRLSYEQYF,TGTGCCAGCAGCTTAGATCGTAGGCTTTCCTACGAGCAGTACTTC
.,TRBV5-1,TRBJ1-4,.,15,CASSFGGQNNEKLFF,TGCGCCAGCAGCTTCGGAGGACAGAATAATGAAAAACTGTTTTTT
few,TRBV15,TRBJ2-2,TRBD2,13,CAGKRGNTGELFF,TGTGCCGGCAAGCGGGGGAACACCGGGGAGCTGTTTTTT
many,TRBV11-2,TRBJ2-2,TRBD2,17,CASSLGGLAANTGELFF,TGTGCCAGCAGCTTAGGGGGACTAGCGGCGAACACCGGGGAGCTGTTTTTT
.,TRBV25-1,TRBJ1-1,.,14,CASSETAMNTEAFF,TGTGCCAGCAGTGAAACCGCAATGAACACTGAAGCTTTCTTT
.,TRBV3-1,TRBJ2-5,TRBD2,19,CASSQGNPTLRGGRETQYF,TGTGCCAGCAGCCAAGGCAACCCAACTTTGCGGGGGGGCCGAGAGACCCAGTACTTC
.,TRBV6-1,TRBJ1-1,.,13,CASNRDRNTEAFF,TGTGCCAGTAACAGGGACCGGAACACTGAAGCTTTCTTT
.,TRBV16,TRBJ1-5,TRBD1,14,CASRAGQGDQPQHF,TGTGCCAGCAGAGCTGGACAGGGGGATCAGCCCCAGCATTTT
many,TRBV27,TRBJ1-5,TRBD1,21,CASSPRGRGGEVMTGIRPQHF,TGTGCCAGCAGTCCACGTGGAAGAGGGGGCGAGGTCATGACAGGGATCAGGCCCCAGCATTTT
.,TRBV6-1,TRBJ1-6,.,16,CCTGTEGGVNNSPLHF,TGTTGTACGGGAACAGAGGGAGGTGTAAATAATTCACCCCTCCACTTT
many,TRBV11-2,TRBJ2-2,.,13,CASSSDFLGELFF,TGTGCCAGCAGCTCGGACTTTCTCGGGGAGCTGTTTTTT
.,TRBV13,TRBJ2-2,TRBD2,15,CASSPGLEDTGELFF,TGTGCCAGCAGCCCGGGACTAGAGGACACCGGGGAGCTGTTTTTT
many,TRBV6-5,TRBJ1-6,TRBD1,13,CASSLQGFSPLHF,TGTGCCAGCAGTTTACAGGGGTTCTCACCCCTCCACTTT
.,TRBV11-2,TRBJ2-3,TRBD1,13,CASSQRDRDTQYF,TGTGCCAGCAGCCAAAGGGACAGAGATACGCAGTATTTT
.,TRBV12-3/TRBV12-4,TRBJ1-3,.,15,CASSLNRRSGNTIYF,TGTGCCAGCAGTTTAAACAGGCGCTCTGGAAACACCATATATTTT
few,TRBV12-3/TRBV12-4,TRBJ2-3,.,12,CASSVNRVTQYF,TGTGCCAGCAGTGTTAACAGGGTCACGCAGTATTTT
few,TRBV11-3,TRBJ2-7,.,15,CASSLDHRGGYEQYF,TGTGCCAGCAGCTTAGATCACAGGGGGGGCTACGAGCAGTACTTC
few,TRBV10-3,TRBJ1-3,TRBD1,16,CAISEDRDGSGNTIYF,TGTGCCATCAGTGAGGACAGGGACGGCTCTGGAAACACCATATATTTT
many,TRBV2,TRBJ2-4,.,15,CASSLEQGAKNIQYF,TGTGCCAGCAGCCTTGAACAGGGTGCCAAAAACATTCAGTACTTC
few,TRBV27,TRBJ2-2,TRBD1,15,CASSSPGQVTGELFF,TGTGCCAGCAGTTCACCGGGACAGGTTACCGGGGAGCTGTTTTTT
.,TRBV29-1,TRBJ2-5,TRBD1,14,CSVASGAGGETQYF,TGCAGCGTTGCCTCTGGGGCAGGGGGAGAGACCCAGTACTTC
.,TRBV10-3,TRBJ1-1,TRBD1,12,CAISGQGAEAFF,TGTGCCATCAGTGGACAGGGCGCTGAAGCTTTCTTT
few,TRBV10-2,TRBJ2-5,.,13,CASRVSGQETQYF,TGCGCCAGCAGAGTGTCAGGCCAAGAGACCCAGTACTTC